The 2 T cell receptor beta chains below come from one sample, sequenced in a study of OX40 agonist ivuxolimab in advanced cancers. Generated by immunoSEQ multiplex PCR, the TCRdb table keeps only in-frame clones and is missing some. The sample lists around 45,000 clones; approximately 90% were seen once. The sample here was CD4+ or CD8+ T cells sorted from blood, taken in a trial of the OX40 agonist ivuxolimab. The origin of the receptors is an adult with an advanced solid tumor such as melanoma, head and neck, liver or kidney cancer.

This CDR3 is CASSIRTGGETQYF. The CDR3 coding sequence is TGTGCCAGCAGCATTAGAACCGGGGGAGAGACCCAGTACTTC. The rearrangement links TRBV13 to TRBJ2-5, with D possibly matching TRBD2 (6 bases). The CDR3 runs 14 residues. Between the trimmed V and J ends, which lost 5 bases and 4 bases, there was a span of 14 bases. Germline V lookup: CDR1 PRHDT, CDR2 FYEKMQ (reference sequence). Supplemented by reference TRBV13 and TRBJ2-5, the full variable domain reads AAGVIQSPRHLIKEKRETATLKCYPIPRHDTVYWYQQGPGQDPQFLISFYEKMQSDKGSIPDRFSAQQFSDYHSELNMSSLELGDSALYFCASSIRTGGETQYFGPGTRLLVL.

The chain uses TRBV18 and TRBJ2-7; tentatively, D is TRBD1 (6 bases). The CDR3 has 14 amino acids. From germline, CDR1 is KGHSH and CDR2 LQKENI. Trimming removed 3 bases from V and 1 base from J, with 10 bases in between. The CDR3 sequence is CASSPETGSYEQYF. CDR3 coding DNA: TGTGCCAGCTCACCTGAGACAGGTTCCTACGAGCAGTACTTC. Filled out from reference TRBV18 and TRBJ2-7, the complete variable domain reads NAGVMQNPRHLVRRRGQEARLRCSPMKGHSHVYWYRQLPEEGLKFMVYLQKENIIDESGMPKERFSAEFPKEGPSILRIQQVVRGDSAAYFCASSPETGSYEQYFGPGTRLTVT.